The TCR beta chain described here comes from a study of cytomegalovirus exposure and HLA in healthy donors. Study results and limitations: Among donors in an Asian-associated ancestry cluster, a later analysis reportedly found fewer N-insertions than the roughly 670-donor mean.

Both 60 Vbeta primers and 13 Jbeta primers went into the PCR. Some clones are missing from TCRdb's copy, which holds only in-frame ones; the method was immunoSEQ multiplex PCR. This table holds some 70,000 clones, under 85% found once. To note about this clone: As yet, its antigen is unknown.

The V gene end was trimmed by 2 bases and the J gene end by 6 bases; junction bases not matched to a gene: 12. This CDR3 is built from 16 residues. In germline, CDR1 is KGHSH, CDR2 LQKENI. The gene calls are TRBV18 and TRBJ1-2; the match to TRBD1 covers 7 bases. Sequenced: PBMCs. This TCR derives from a male donor in good health and CMV-seropositive. The CDR3 is CASSPRGGVRGDGYTF. CDR3 DNA: TGTGCCAGCTCACCAAGGGGAGGCGTCAGGGGGGATGGCTACACCTTC.